The 8 T cell receptor beta chains given below trace back to one sample, sequenced in a study of T cells after posttransplantation cyclophosphamide. Here immunoSEQ multiplex PCR was the method, and the copy in TCRdb shows in-frame clones only, minus some. This table holds approximately 23,000 clones, more than 75% found once. Sequencing used PBMCs. The receptor set was obtained from a woman aged 55 to 70 with a blood cancer, CMV-positive, and with a related stem cell donor.

The chain links TRBV5-6 to TRBJ1-1, with 7 bases identical to TRBD1. This CDR3 spans 14 amino acids. The V gene end was trimmed by 3 bases and the J gene end by 3 bases; junction bases not matched to a gene: 5. CDR1 and CDR2 from the germline V gene are SGHDT and YYEEEE. CDR3 coding DNA: TGTGCCAGCAGCTGGGGACAGCCGGACACTGAAGCTTTCTTT. Its protein is CASSWGQPDTEAFF.

The chain has TRBV5-1 and TRBJ2-4; unclear D gene. V lost 0 bases and J lost 8, with 12 bases in between. The CDR3 contains 14 residues. Germline V gene lookup returns CDR1 SGHRS and CDR2 YFSETQ. This chain's CDR3 is CASSLEAPRDIQYF. CDR3 DNA sequence: TGCGCCAGCAGCTTGGAGGCCCCCCGGGACATTCAGTACTTC.

J is TRBJ2-5 and V is TRBV5-1; no clear D gene. With 1 base removed from V and 1 base from J, the gap between germline ends came to 5 bases. CDR1 is SGHRS and CDR2 is YFSETQ in the germline V gene. This CDR3 spans 13 amino acids. CDR3 DNA: TGCGCCAGCAGCTTGATCGGCCAAGAGACCCAGTACTTC. It encodes CASSLIGQETQYF.

The rearrangement links TRBV7-9 to TRBJ1-3; weak D call: TRBD1 (5 bases). Deletions cut 5 bases from V and 0 bases from J, with 8 bases between. This CDR3 is built from 14 residues. The germline V gene encodes CDR1 SEHNR and CDR2 FQNEAQ (reference sequence). The CDR3 DNA sequence: TGTGCCAGCAGCACAGGAGTCTCTGGAAACACCATATATTTT. Amino acid sequence: CASSTGVSGNTIYF. The full variable domain, completed using reference TRBV7-9 and TRBJ1-3, is DTGVSQNPRHKITKRGQNVTFRCDPISEHNRLYWYRQTLGQGPEFLTYFQNEAQLEKSRLLSDRFSAERPKGSFSTLEIQRTEQGDSAMYLCASSTGVSGNTIYFGEGSWLTVV.

The rearrangement links TRBV7-2 to TRBJ2-2, with D maybe TRBD1 (5 bases). Germline V lookup: CDR1 SGHTA, CDR2 FQGNSA. The CDR3 loop spans 16 amino acids. With 4 bases removed from V and 1 base from J, the gap between germline ends came to 13 bases. The CDR3 spells CASSYQTALNTGELFF. For the CDR3, the DNA is TGTGCCAGCAGCTATCAGACAGCACTGAACACCGGGGAGCTGTTTTTT.

This clone has more than one count but fewer than ten. The chain recombines TRBV19 with TRBJ2-1, with TRBD2 matching 10 bases. V dropped 9 bases and J dropped 2; count of bases not matched to a gene: 13. Per germline, CDR1 LNHDA and CDR2 SQIVND (reference sequence). The CDR3 runs to 17 residues. CDR3 loop: CASGPSGLAAPYNEQFF. CDR3 DNA sequence: TGTGCCAGCGGCCCCTCAGGACTAGCGGCTCCCTACAATGAGCAGTTCTTC.

The chain uses TRBV27 and TRBJ1-5, with D possibly TRBD1 on 6 matching bases. CDR1 MNHEY and CDR2 SMNVEV come from the germline V gene (reference sequence). V lost 4 bases and J 2 bases, leaving 12 bases between the germline ends. This CDR3 comprises 15 residues. CDR3 nucleotide sequence: TGTGCCAGCAGTTCCGATGCAGGGGGCAATCAGCCCCAGCATTTT. Its protein product is CASSSDAGGNQPQHF.

V gene TRBV30 combines with J gene TRBJ2-2; a possible D gene is TRBD2 (5 bases). Looked up from germline, CDR1 is GTSNPN and CDR2 is SVGIG (reference sequence). The CDR3 consists of 12 residues. The CDR3 DNA follows: TGTGCACGTGGAGGTGGCCCCGGGGAGCTGTTTTTT. Residues: CARGGGPGELFF.